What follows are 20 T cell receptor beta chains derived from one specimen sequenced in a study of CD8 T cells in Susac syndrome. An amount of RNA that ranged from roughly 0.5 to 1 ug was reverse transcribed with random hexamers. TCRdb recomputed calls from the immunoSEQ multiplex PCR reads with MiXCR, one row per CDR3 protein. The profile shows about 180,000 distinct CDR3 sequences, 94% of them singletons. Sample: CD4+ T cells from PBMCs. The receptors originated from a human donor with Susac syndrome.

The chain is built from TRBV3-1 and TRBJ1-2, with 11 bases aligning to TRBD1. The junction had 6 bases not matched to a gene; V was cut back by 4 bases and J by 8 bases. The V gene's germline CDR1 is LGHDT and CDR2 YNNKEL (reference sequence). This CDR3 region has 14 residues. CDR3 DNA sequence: TGTGCCAGCAGCCGCCTGGGACAGGGGGGCGGCTACACCTTC. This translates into CASSRLGQGGGYTF.

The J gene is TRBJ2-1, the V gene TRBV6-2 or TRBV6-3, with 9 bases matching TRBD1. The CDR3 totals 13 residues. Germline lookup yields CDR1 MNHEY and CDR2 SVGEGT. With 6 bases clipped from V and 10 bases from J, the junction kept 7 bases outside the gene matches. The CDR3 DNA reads TGTGCCAGCAGCCGGGGACAGGGTGGCGAGCAGTTCTTC. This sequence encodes CASSRGQGGEQFF.

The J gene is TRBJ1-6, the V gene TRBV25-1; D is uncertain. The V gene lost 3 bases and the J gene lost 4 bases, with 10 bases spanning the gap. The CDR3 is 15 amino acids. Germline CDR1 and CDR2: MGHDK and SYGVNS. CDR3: CASSEGSGYNSPLHF. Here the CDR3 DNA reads TGTGCCAGCAGTGAGGGGTCCGGTTATAATTCACCCCTCCACTTT.

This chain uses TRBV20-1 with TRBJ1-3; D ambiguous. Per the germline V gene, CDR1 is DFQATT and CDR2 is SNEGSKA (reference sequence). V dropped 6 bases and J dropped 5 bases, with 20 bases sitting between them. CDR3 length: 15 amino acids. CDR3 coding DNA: TGCAGTGCCAGAATACGGGCCGCGGGCCGAAACACCATATATTTT. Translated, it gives CSARIRAAGRNTIYF.

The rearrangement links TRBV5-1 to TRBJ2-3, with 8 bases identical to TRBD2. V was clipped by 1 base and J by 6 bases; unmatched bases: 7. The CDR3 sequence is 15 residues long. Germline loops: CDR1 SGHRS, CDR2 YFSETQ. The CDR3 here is CASSLWGTSGDTQYF. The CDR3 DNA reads TGCGCCAGCAGCTTGTGGGGGACTAGTGGTGATACGCAGTATTTT.

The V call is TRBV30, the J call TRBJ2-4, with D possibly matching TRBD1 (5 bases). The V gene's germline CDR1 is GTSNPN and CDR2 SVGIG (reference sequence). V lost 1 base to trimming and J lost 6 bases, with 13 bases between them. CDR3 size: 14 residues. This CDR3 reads CAWSGKGLGNIQYF. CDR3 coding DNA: TGTGCCTGGAGTGGGAAGGGGCTGGGAAACATTCAGTACTTC.

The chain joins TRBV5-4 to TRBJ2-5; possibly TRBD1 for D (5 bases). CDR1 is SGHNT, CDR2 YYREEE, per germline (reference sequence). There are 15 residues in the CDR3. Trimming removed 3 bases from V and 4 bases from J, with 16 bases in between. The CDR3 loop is CASSSRYEGVETQYF. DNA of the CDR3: TGTGCCAGCAGCTCCCGATACGAAGGGGTAGAGACCCAGTACTTC.

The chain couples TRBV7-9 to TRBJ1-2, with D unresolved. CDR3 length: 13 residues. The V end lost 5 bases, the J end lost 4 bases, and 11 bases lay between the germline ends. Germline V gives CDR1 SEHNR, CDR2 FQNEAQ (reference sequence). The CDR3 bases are TGTGCCAGCAGCCCCGATAATGGCTATGGCTACACCTTC. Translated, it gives CASSPDNGYGYTF.

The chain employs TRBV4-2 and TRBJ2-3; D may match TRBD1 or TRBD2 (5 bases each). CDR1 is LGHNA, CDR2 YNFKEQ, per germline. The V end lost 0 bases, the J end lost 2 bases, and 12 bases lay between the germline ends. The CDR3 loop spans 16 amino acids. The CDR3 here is CASSQDGGQSTDTQYF. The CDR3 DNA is TGTGCCAGCAGCCAAGATGGGGGTCAGTCCACAGATACGCAGTATTTT.

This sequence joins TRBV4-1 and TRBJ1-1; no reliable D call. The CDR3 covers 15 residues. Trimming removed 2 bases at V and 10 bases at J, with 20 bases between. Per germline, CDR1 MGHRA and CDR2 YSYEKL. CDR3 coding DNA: TGCGCCAGCAGCCAAACCCCGGGCTCCACACTGTTAGCTTTCTTT. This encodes CASSQTPGSTLLAFF.

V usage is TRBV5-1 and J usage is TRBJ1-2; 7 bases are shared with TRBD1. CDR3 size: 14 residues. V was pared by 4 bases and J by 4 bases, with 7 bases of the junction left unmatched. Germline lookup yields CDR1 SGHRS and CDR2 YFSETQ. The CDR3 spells CASSPERDSYGYTF. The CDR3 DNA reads TGCGCCAGCAGCCCGGAGAGGGACAGCTATGGCTACACCTTC.

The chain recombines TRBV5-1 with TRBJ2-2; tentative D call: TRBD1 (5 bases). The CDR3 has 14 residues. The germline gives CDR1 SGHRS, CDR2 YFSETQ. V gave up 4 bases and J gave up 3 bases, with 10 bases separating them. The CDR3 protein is CASSTDIDTGELFF. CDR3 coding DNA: TGCGCCAGCAGCACGGACATCGACACCGGGGAGCTGTTTTTT.

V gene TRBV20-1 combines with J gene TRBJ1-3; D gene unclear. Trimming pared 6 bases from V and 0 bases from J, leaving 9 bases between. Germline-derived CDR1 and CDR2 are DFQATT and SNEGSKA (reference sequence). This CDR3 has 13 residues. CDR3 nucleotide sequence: TGCAGTGCGGGAGGCGGCTCTGGAAACACCATATATTTT. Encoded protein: CSAGGGSGNTIYF.

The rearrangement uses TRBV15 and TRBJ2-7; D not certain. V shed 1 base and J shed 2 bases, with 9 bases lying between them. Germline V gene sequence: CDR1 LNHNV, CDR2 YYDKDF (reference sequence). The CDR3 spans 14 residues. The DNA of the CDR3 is TGTGCCACCAGCAGAGTGGGCAGCCCCTACGAGCAGTACTTC. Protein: CATSRVGSPYEQYF.

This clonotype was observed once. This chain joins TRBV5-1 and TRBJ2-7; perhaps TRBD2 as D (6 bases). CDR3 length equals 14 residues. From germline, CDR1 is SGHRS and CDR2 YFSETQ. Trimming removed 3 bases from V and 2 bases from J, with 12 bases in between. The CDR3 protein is CASSSGLPAYEQYF. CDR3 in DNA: TGCGCCAGCAGCTCGGGACTCCCAGCCTACGAGCAGTACTTC.

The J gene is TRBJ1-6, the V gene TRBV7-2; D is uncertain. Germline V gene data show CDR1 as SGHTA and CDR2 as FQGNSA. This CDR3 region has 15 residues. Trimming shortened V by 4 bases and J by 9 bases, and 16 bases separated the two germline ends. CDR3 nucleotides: TGTGCCAGCAGCTCGCGCGGACGGATTGGTTCACCCCTCCACTTT. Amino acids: CASSSRGRIGSPLHF.

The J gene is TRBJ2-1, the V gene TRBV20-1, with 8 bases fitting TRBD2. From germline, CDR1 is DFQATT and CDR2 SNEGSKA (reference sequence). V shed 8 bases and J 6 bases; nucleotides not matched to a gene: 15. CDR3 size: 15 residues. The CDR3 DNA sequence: TGCAGTTCGATCCATGGCGGGGGGCCCCCCAATGAGCAGTTCTTC. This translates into CSSIHGGGPPNEQFF.

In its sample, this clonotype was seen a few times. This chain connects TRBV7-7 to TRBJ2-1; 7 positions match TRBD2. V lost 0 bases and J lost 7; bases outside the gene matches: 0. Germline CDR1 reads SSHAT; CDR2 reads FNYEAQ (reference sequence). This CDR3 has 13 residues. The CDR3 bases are TGTGCCAGCAGCTTAGCGCGGGAGAATGAGCAGTTCTTC. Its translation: CASSLARENEQFF.

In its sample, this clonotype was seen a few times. In DNA, the CDR3 is TGTGCCAGCAGCTCCGGACAGGGAAGCACTGAAGCTTTCTTT. This translates into CASSSGQGSTEAFF. The V call is TRBV7-9, the J call TRBJ1-1, with 8 bases that match TRBD1. V lost 4 bases and J lost 4; bases outside the gene matches: 5. CDR1 and CDR2 (germline): SEHNR, FQNEAQ (reference sequence). This CDR3 has 14 amino acids.

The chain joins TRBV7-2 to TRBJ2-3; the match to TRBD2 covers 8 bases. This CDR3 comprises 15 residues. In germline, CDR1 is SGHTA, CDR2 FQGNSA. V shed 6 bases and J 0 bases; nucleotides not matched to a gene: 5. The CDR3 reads CASRGRGESTDTQYF. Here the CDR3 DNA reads TGTGCCAGCAGAGGGCGGGGGGAAAGCACAGATACGCAGTATTTT.